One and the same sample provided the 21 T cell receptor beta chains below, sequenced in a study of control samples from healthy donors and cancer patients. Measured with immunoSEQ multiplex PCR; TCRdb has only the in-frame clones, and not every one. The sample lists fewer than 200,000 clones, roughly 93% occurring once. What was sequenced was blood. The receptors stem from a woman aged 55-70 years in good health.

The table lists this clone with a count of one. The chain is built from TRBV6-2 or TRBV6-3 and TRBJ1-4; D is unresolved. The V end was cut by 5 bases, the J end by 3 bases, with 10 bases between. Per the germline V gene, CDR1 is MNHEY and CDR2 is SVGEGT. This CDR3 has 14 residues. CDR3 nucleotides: TGTGCCAGCAGTCCAAGCCTACCTAATGAAAAACTGTTTTTT. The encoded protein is CASSPSLPNEKLFF.

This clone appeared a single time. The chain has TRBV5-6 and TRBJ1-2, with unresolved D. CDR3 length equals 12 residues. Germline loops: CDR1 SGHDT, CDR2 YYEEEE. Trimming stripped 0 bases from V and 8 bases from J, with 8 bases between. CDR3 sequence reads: CASSLGGYGYTF. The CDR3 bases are TGTGCCAGCAGCTTGGGAGGGTACGGCTACACCTTC. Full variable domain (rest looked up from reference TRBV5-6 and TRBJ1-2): DAGVTQSPTHLIKTRGQQVTLRCSPKSGHDTVSWYQQALGQGPQFIFQYYEEEERQRGNFPDRFSGHQFPNYSSELNVNALLLGDSALYLCASSLGGYGYTFGSGTRLTVV.

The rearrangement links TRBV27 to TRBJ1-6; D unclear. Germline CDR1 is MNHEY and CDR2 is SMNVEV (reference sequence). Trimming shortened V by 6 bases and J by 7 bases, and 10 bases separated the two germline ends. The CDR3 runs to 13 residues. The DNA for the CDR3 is TGTGCCAGCAGCCTATTCCCGAATTCACCCCTCCACTTT. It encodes CASSLFPNSPLHF.

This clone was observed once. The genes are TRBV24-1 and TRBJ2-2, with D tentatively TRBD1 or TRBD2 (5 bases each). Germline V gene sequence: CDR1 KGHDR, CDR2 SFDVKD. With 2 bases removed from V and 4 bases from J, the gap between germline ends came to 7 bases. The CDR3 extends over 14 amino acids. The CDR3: CATSDSGRTGELFF. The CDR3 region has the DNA TGTGCCACCAGTGATTCGGGACGCACCGGGGAGCTGTTTTTT.

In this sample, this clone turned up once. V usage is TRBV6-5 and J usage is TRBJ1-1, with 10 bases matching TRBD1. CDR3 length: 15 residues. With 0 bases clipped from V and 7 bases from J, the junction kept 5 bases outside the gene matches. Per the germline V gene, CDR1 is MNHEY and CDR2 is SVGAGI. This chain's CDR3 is CASSYSLTGGGEAFF. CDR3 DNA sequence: TGTGCCAGCAGTTACTCCTTGACAGGGGGCGGTGAAGCTTTCTTT.

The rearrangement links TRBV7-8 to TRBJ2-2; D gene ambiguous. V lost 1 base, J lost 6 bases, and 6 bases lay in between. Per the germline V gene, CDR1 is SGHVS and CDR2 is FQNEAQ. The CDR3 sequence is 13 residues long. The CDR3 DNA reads TGTGCCAGCAGCTTAGAGTTTCCCGGGGAGCTGTTTTTT. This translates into CASSLEFPGELFF.

CDR3: CSVEGADRGYEQYF. Written as DNA, the CDR3 is TGCAGCGTTGAGGGGGCGGACAGGGGGTACGAGCAGTACTTC. V and J are TRBV29-1 and TRBJ2-7, with 10 bases matching TRBD1. J was trimmed by 4 bases and V by 3 bases; bases with no gene match: 6. Germline-derived CDR1 and CDR2 are SQVTM and ANQGSEA. CDR3 length: 14 residues.

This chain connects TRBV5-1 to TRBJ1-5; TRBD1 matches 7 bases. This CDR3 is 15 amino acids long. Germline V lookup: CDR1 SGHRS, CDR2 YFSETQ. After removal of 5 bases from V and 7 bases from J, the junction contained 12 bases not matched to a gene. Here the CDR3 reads CASRFTDRVEQPQHF. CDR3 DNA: TGCGCCAGCAGGTTTACCGACAGGGTCGAACAGCCCCAGCATTTT.

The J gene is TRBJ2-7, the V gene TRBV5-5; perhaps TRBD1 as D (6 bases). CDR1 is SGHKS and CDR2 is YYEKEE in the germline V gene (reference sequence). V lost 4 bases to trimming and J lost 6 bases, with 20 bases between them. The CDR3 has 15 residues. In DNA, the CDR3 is TGTGCCAGCAGCCACCTTGGACAGCCACTAGGCGAGCAGTACTTC. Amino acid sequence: CASSHLGQPLGEQYF.

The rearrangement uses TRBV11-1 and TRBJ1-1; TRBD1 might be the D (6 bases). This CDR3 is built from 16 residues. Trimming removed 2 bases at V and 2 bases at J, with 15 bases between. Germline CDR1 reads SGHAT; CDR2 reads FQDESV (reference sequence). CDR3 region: CASSLLGGRDNTEAFF. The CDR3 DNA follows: TGTGCCAGCAGCTTATTGGGGGGGCGCGACAACACTGAAGCTTTCTTT.

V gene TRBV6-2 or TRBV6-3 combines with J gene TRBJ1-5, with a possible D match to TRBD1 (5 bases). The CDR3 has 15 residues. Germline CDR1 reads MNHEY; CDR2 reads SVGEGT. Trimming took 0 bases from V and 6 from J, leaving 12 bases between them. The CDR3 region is CASSYSTRVGQPQHF. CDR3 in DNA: TGTGCCAGCAGTTACTCGACCAGGGTAGGTCAGCCCCAGCATTTT.

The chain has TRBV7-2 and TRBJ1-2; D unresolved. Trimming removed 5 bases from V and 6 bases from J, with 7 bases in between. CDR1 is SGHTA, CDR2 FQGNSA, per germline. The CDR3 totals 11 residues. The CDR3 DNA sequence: TGTGCCAGCAGCCCCAGGAATGGCTACACCTTC. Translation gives CASSPRNGYTF.

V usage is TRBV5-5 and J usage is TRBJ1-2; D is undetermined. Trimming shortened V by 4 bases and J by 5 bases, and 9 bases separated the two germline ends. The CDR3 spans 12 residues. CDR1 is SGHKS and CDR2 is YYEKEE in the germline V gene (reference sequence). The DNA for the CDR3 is TGTGCCAGCAGCCAAGATGATTATGGCTACACCTTC. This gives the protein CASSQDDYGYTF.

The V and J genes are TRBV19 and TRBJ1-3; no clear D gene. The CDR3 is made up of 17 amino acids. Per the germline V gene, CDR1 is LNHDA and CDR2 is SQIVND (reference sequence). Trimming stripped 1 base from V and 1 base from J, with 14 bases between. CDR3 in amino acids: CASSIVRRSGSGNTIYF. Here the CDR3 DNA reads TGTGCCAGTAGTATAGTCAGGCGGTCCGGGTCTGGAAACACCATATATTTT.

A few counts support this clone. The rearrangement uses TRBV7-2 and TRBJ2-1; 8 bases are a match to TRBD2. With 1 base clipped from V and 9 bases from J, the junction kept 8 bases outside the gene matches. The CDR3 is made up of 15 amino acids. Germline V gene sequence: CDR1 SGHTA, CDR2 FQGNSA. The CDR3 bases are TGTGCCAGCAGCTTAGTCGGGGGGGTTAATGGTGAGCAGTTCTTC. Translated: CASSLVGGVNGEQFF.

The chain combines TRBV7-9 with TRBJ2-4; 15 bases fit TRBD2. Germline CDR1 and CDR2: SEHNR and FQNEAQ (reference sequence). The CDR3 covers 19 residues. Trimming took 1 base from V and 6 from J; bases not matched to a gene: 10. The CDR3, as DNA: TGTGCCAGCAGCTTAGATCGTCCGGGACTAGCGGGGGGTCGAAACATTCAGTACTTC. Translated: CASSLDRPGLAGGRNIQYF.

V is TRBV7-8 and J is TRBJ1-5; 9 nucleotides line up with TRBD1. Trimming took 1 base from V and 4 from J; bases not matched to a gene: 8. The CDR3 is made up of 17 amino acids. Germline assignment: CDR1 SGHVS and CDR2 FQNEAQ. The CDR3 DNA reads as TGTGCCAGCAGCTTAGACAATGGACAGGGGCGGAATCAGCCCCAGCATTTT. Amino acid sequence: CASSLDNGQGRNQPQHF.

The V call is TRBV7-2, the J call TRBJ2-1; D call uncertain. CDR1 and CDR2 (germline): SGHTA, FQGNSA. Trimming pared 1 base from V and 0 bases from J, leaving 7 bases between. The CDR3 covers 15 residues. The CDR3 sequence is CASSLGSSSYNEQFF. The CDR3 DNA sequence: TGTGCCAGCAGCTTAGGCAGTAGCTCCTACAATGAGCAGTTCTTC.

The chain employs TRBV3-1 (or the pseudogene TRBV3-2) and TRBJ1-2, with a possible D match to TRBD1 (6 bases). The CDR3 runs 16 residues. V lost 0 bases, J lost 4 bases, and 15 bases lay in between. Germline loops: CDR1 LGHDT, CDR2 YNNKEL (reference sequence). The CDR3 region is CASSQDRGRGVYGYTF. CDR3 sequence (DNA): TGTGCCAGCAGCCAAGATAGAGGTAGGGGGGTCTATGGCTACACCTTC.

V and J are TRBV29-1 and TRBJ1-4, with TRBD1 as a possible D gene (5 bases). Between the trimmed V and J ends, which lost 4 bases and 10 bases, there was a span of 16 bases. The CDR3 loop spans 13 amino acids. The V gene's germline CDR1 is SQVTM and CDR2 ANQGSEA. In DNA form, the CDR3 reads TGCAGCGTTGCGGTTGATGGGGGTGGAAAACTGTTTTTT. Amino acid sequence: CSVAVDGGGKLFF.

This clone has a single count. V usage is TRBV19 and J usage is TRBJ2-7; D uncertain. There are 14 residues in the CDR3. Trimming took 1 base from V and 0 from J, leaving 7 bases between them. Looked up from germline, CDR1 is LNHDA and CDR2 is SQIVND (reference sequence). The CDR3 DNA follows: TGTGCCAGTAGTATAGTCCCGGGCTCCTACGAGCAGTACTTC. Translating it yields CASSIVPGSYEQYF.